The 25 T cell receptor beta chains below all came from one sample that was sequenced in a study of cytomegalovirus exposure and HLA in healthy donors (dated by TCRdb to between 2016 and 2019). The library relied on the immunoSEQ multiplex PCR assay. The multiplex PCR relied on a mix of 60 forward primers for TCR Vbeta segments and 13 reverse primers for TCR Jbeta segments. TCRdb's version of the immuneACCESS table is confined to in-frame rearrangements and falls short of the full clone set. An unresolved V gene accounts for under half of the shortfall where checked; the remainder is of unknown origin. In all, the sample holds 100,000 to 150,000 clones, and about a sixth of those were seen once. Roughly 3% of the sample belongs to the ten largest clones. The sample consisted of PBMCs. These TCRs come from a female donor in good health and CMV-seropositive.

This clone was seen a handful of times. J is TRBJ1-2 and V is TRBV5-4; D remains ambiguous. The V end lost 1 base, the J end lost 5 bases, and 6 bases lay between the germline ends. The CDR3 is 12 amino acids. CDR1 is SGHNT, CDR2 YYREEE, per germline (reference sequence). The CDR3 region is CASSLRGYGYTF. In DNA form, the CDR3 reads TGTGCCAGCAGCTTGCGGGGATATGGCTACACCTTC.

This sequence joins TRBV28 and TRBJ2-7; 10 nucleotides agree with TRBD1. The CDR3 consists of 14 residues. J lost 5 bases, V lost 6 bases, and 7 bases had no gene match. Germline V gene sequence: CDR1 MDHEN, CDR2 SYDVKM. The CDR3 reads CASRPTGTGDEQYF. CDR3 nucleotide sequence: TGTGCCAGCAGACCCACCGGGACAGGGGACGAGCAGTACTTC.

The table lists this clone with a few counts. The genes are TRBV27 and TRBJ2-1; no clear D gene. CDR1 and CDR2 from the germline V gene are MNHEY and SMNVEV (reference sequence). V shed 0 bases and J shed 9 bases, with 9 bases lying between them. The CDR3 length is 13 residues. CDR3 loop: CASSLSGSIEQFF. The CDR3 DNA reads TGTGCCAGCAGTTTATCCGGGTCGATTGAGCAGTTCTTC.

The rearrangement joins TRBV28 to TRBJ1-5; 9 nucleotides align to TRBD1. The CDR3 extends over 14 amino acids. V gave up 6 bases and J gave up 2 bases; unmatched junction bases: 2. In germline, CDR1 is MDHEN, CDR2 SYDVKM. CDR3 loop: CASRQGAGNQPQHF. CDR3 DNA sequence: TGTGCCAGCAGACAGGGGGCCGGCAATCAGCCCCAGCATTTT.

This clone was counted a few times. The chain uses TRBV5-1 and TRBJ2-5; no definite D call. The CDR3 has 13 residues. V was trimmed by 0 bases and J by 5 bases, leaving 8 bases between them. Germline V gene sequence: CDR1 SGHRS, CDR2 YFSETQ. The CDR3 protein is CASSLGDGETQYF. The CDR3 DNA reads TGCGCCAGCAGCTTGGGAGACGGGGAGACCCAGTACTTC.

This clone has a handful of counts. The J gene is TRBJ2-2, the V gene TRBV4-2; D might be TRBD2 (6 bases). Deletions cut 4 bases from V and 2 bases from J, with 14 bases between. The CDR3 has 16 residues. CDR1 is LGHNA and CDR2 is YNFKEQ in the germline V gene. CDR3 coding DNA: TGTGCCAGCAGCCCAAACCCCGGGACTAACACCGGGGAGCTGTTTTTT. This translates into CASSPNPGTNTGELFF.

This clone was recorded a few times. J is TRBJ1-1 and V is TRBV19; a weak D match, TRBD1 (5 bases). V lost 6 bases, J lost 0 bases, and 8 bases lay in between. From germline, CDR1 is LNHDA and CDR2 SQIVND (reference sequence). The CDR3 is 13 amino acids. In nucleotides, the CDR3 is TGTGCCAGTAGCGAACAGGTGAACACTGAAGCTTTCTTT. This sequence encodes CASSEQVNTEAFF.

V usage is TRBV11-2 and J usage is TRBJ1-1; D is perhaps TRBD1 (6 bases). This CDR3 has 13 amino acids. V was cut by 5 bases and J by 4 bases, with 11 bases left in between. Germline V gene sequence: CDR1 SGHAT, CDR2 FQNNGV. CDR3 nucleotides: TGTGCCAGCAGCCGGACAGATCTCACTGAAGCTTTCTTT. This sequence encodes CASSRTDLTEAFF. Using reference TRBV11-2 and TRBJ1-1 for the parts outside the CDR3, the full variable domain is EAGVAQSPRYKIIEKRQSVAFWCNPISGHATLYWYQQILGQGPKLLIQFQNNGVVDDSQLPKDRFSAERLKGVDSTLKIQPAKLEDSAVYLCASSRTDLTEAFFGQGTRLTVV.

This clone turned up a few times. V gene TRBV5-4 combines with J gene TRBJ2-3; D gene unclear. This CDR3 spans 14 amino acids. Trimming removed 3 bases at V and 2 bases at J, with 10 bases between. Germline V lookup: CDR1 SGHNT, CDR2 YYREEE (reference sequence). CDR3 loop: CASSSVANTDTQYF. In DNA form, the CDR3 reads TGTGCCAGCAGCTCAGTCGCAAACACAGATACGCAGTATTTT.

V is TRBV28 and J is TRBJ2-7; maybe TRBD2 (5 bases). CDR3 length: 15 residues. Germline V gene data show CDR1 as MDHEN and CDR2 as SYDVKM. Trimming left V 3 bases short and J 0 bases short, with 12 bases between. CDR3 DNA sequence: TGTGCCAGCAGTTTCCCGGTAAGCGGCTCCTACGAGCAGTACTTC. It encodes CASSFPVSGSYEQYF.

This clone was observed a few times. In nucleotides, the CDR3 is TGTGCCACCAGCAGAGAAGCGACAGGCGTCAATCAGCCCCAGCATTTT. It codes for CATSREATGVNQPQHF. The V and J genes are TRBV15 and TRBJ1-5, with D possibly matching TRBD1 (6 bases). Between the trimmed V and J ends, which lost 0 bases and 3 bases, there was a span of 12 bases. There are 16 residues in the CDR3. Germline V gene lookup returns CDR1 LNHNV and CDR2 YYDKDF (reference sequence).

This clone has more than one count but fewer than ten. The V and J genes are TRBV18 and TRBJ1-4, with D unclear. The CDR3 contains 14 residues. Germline lookup yields CDR1 KGHSH and CDR2 LQKENI. The V end lost 4 bases, the J end lost 3 bases, and 9 bases lay between the germline ends. CDR3 residues: CASSRREPNEKLFF. The CDR3 DNA sequence: TGTGCCAGCTCACGGAGGGAGCCTAATGAAAAACTGTTTTTT.

This clone was seen a few times. The genes are TRBV28 and TRBJ2-7; tentative D call: TRBD2 (5 bases). Germline V gives CDR1 MDHEN, CDR2 SYDVKM. This CDR3 contains 17 residues. Deletions cut 2 bases from V and 4 bases from J, with 21 bases between. The CDR3 sequence: CASSLGVFLGSRYEQYF. The CDR3 coding sequence is TGTGCCAGCAGTTTAGGGGTGTTTTTGGGGAGTCGGTACGAGCAGTACTTC.

In its sample, this clone was seen a few times. V usage is TRBV6-1 and J usage is TRBJ2-1; 9 bases match TRBD2. The V gene end was trimmed by 6 bases and the J gene end by 6 bases; junction bases not matched to a gene: 6. Germline CDR1 MNHNS, CDR2 SASEGT. The CDR3 totals 14 residues. The CDR3 bases are TGTGCCAGCAGAGTAGCGGGAGAGGCCAATGAGCAGTTCTTC. Its protein product is CASRVAGEANEQFF.

There are a few counts of this clone. The J gene is TRBJ2-7, the V gene TRBV10-3; unclear D gene. Germline V CDR1 and CDR2: ENHRY, SYGVKD. The CDR3 sequence is 16 residues long. Trimming shortened V by 2 bases and J by 0 bases, and 14 bases separated the two germline ends. CDR3 loop: CAISELRLVRSYEQYF. The CDR3 DNA is TGTGCCATCAGTGAGCTACGTCTGGTTCGCTCCTACGAGCAGTACTTC.

The rearrangement joins TRBV2 to TRBJ1-1; D is perhaps TRBD1 (5 bases). This CDR3 has 15 amino acids. Germline V gene data show CDR1 as SNHLY and CDR2 as FYNNEI. The V end was cut by 2 bases, the J end by 1 base, with 11 bases between. CDR3 in DNA: TGTGCCAGCAGTGAACAGGGAATAGGGAACACTGAAGCTTTCTTT. This translates into CASSEQGIGNTEAFF.

The sample holds a few counts of this clone. The J gene is TRBJ2-3, the V gene TRBV6-6, with D possibly being TRBD1 (5 bases). V dropped 5 bases and J dropped 6 bases, with 12 bases sitting between them. From germline, CDR1 is MNHNY and CDR2 SVGAGI (reference sequence). The CDR3 has 13 residues. The chain's CDR3 is CASSGARLDTQYF. DNA of the CDR3: TGTGCCAGCAGTGGGGCCCGTTTGGATACGCAGTATTTT.

The J gene is TRBJ1-1, the V gene TRBV7-9, with D hard to call. The germline V gene encodes CDR1 SEHNR and CDR2 FQNEAQ (reference sequence). This CDR3 has 13 amino acids. V lost 2 bases to trimming and J lost 5 bases, with 9 bases between them. The CDR3 reads CASSLFSGTEAFF. The CDR3 nucleotides read TGTGCCAGCAGCTTATTTTCGGGAACTGAAGCTTTCTTT.

This chain links TRBV10-1 with TRBJ1-4, with a weak D call TRBD1 (5 bases). The CDR3 length is 16 residues. V was clipped by 0 bases and J by 5 bases, with 13 bases between them. Germline CDR1 and CDR2: WNHNN and SYGVQD (reference sequence). CDR3 sequence: CASSESKVDTNEKLFF. Written as DNA, the CDR3 is TGCGCCAGCAGTGAGTCGAAAGTGGACACCAATGAAAAACTGTTTTTT.

The chain uses TRBV5-5 and TRBJ2-5; weak D call: TRBD2 (6 bases). The V end was cut by 3 bases, the J end by 3 bases, with 18 bases between. The germline V gene encodes CDR1 SGHKS and CDR2 YYEKEE (reference sequence). The CDR3 runs to 16 residues. CDR3 amino acids: CASSWPQRRVEETQYF. For the CDR3, the DNA is TGTGCCAGCAGCTGGCCCCAGAGGAGGGTGGAAGAGACCCAGTACTTC.

The V and J genes are TRBV6-6 and TRBJ2-2; maybe TRBD2 (5 bases). V was trimmed by 7 bases and J by 1 base, leaving 16 bases between them. CDR3 length: 16 residues. The germline CDR1 and CDR2 sequences are MNHNY and SVGAGI (reference sequence). CDR3 amino acids: CASNPIATLNTGELFF. The CDR3 DNA sequence: TGTGCCAGCAACCCTATAGCGACATTGAACACCGGGGAGCTGTTTTTT.

The chain carries TRBV11-2 and TRBJ2-3; 8 positions agree with TRBD2. J was trimmed by 1 base and V by 4 bases; bases with no gene match: 13. CDR1 is SGHAT and CDR2 is FQNNGV in the germline V gene. The CDR3 consists of 18 residues. CDR3 protein: CASSSSGRTNLGTDTQYF. In DNA, the CDR3 is TGTGCCAGCAGCTCGAGCGGGAGAACGAATCTAGGCACAGATACGCAGTATTTT.

The gene calls are TRBV27 and TRBJ1-2, with 7 positions matching TRBD1. The trim removed 4 bases at V and 4 bases at J, leaving 6 bases unmatched. Germline V CDR1 and CDR2: MNHEY, SMNVEV (reference sequence). This CDR3 region has 14 residues. Written as DNA, the CDR3 is TGTGCCAGCAGTTCAGGGGGGCGCGGCTATGGCTACACCTTC. Translating gives CASSSGGRGYGYTF.

DNA of the CDR3: TGCGCCAGCAGCTTGGCCGTGGATACGCAGTATTTT. Its protein product is CASSLAVDTQYF. V gene TRBV5-1 combines with J gene TRBJ2-3; D call uncertain. V was shortened by 0 bases and J by 6 bases, with 5 bases between the two germline ends. The CDR3 loop spans 12 amino acids. Germline V gene sequence: CDR1 SGHRS, CDR2 YFSETQ.

The DNA of the CDR3 is TGTGCCAGCAGCTTAGTTCAGGGTGCAGGGGGCCAAGAGACCCAGTACTTC. The encoded protein is CASSLVQGAGGQETQYF. This sequence joins TRBV7-8 and TRBJ2-5; 7 bases match TRBD1. The V segment lost 1 base and the J segment 1 base; nucleotides outside the gene matches: 9. This CDR3 has 17 amino acids. The germline CDR1 and CDR2 sequences are SGHVS and FQNEAQ.